This TCR beta chain was identified during a study of blood T cell repertoires in COVID-19. Original processing notes: Counts of nucleated cells, estimated from reference gene primer amplification, were obtained. Assay: immunoSEQ multiplex PCR; the TCRdb copy retains only in-frame clones and omits some. That table furnishes V, J and clone size, whereas the DNA furnished D and trimming. The sample has around 370,000 clones, approximately 87% seen once; the top ten hold around 6%. This CDR3 is built from 15 residues. V dropped 4 bases and J dropped 6 bases, with 17 bases sitting between them. Germline CDR1 SGHRS, CDR2 YFSETQ. Those enrolled in Seattle joined during active infection and were followed longitudinally afterward.

The chain joins TRBV5-1 to TRBJ2-1; perhaps TRBD2 as D (5 bases). This TCR came from a woman between 45 and 65 years old with COVID-19, enrolled during active disease. Sequenced: peripheral blood. The CDR3 protein is CASSPQLEIGNEQFF. The CDR3 nucleotides read TGCGCCAGCAGCCCCCAACTAGAAATTGGCAATGAGCAGTTCTTC.